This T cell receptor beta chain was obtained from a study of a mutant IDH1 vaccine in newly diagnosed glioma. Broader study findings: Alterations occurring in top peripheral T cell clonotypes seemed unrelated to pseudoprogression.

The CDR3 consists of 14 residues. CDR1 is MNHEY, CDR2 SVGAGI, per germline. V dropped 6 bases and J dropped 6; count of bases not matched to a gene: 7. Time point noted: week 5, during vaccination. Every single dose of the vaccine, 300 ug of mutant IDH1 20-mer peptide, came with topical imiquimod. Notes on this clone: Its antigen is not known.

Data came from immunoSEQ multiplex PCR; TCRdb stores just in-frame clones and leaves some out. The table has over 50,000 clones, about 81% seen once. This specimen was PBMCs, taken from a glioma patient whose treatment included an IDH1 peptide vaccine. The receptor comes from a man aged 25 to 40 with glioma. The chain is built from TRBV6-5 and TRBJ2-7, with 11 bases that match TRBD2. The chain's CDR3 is CASSSLAGASEQYF. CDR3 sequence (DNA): TGTGCCAGCAGCTCACTAGCGGGGGCCTCCGAGCAGTACTTC.